This TCR beta chain was identified in a study of T cells after yellow fever vaccination. On the study more broadly: Preparation used SMART-Seq v4 Ultra Low Input for the low-cell-number fractions. Study-level findings and limits: The booster response re-showed most primary clones: approximately 95% CD4, around 85% CD8. Repertoires sorted by FACS could include abundant clonotypes that are contaminants from the bulk population. Clonotype sharing between CD4 and CD8 compartments was small.

V was clipped by 1 base and J by 10 bases, with 8 bases between them. CDR1 and CDR2 from the germline V gene are SGHTA and FQGNSA. The CDR3 totals 12 residues. Of note for this clonotype: As yet, its antigen is unknown.

TCRdb re-analysed the 5' RACE reads in MiXCR, keeping a single row per CDR3 protein. The sample gives 300,000 or so distinct CDR3 sequences, approximately 12% of which show up once; about 0.51% is in the top ten. This rearrangement joins TRBV7-2 to TRBJ1-3; D gene ambiguous. The receptor's source is a man aged 25-45 years who received the YFV17D yellow fever vaccine. The sequencing used CD4+ T cells sorted from PBMCs, collected 45 days after the yellow fever booster vaccination. This chain's CDR3 is CASSLDRRTIYF. CDR3 DNA: TGTGCCAGCAGCTTAGACAGACGAACCATATATTTT. Complete variable domain (other parts from reference TRBV7-2 and TRBJ1-3): GAGVSQSPSNKVTEKGKDVELRCDPISGHTALYWYRQSLGQGLEFLIYFQGNSAPDKSGLPSDRFSAERTGGSVSTLTIQRTQQEDSAVYLCASSLDRRTIYFGEGSWLTVV.